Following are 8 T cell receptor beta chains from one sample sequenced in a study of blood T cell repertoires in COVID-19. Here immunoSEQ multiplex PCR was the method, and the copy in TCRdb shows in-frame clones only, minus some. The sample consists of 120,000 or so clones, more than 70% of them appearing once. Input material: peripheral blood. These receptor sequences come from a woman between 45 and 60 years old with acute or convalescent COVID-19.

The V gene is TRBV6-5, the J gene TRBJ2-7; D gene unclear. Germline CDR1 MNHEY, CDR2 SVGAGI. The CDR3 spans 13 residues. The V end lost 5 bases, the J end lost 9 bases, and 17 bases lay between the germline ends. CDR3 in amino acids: CASSPNILSGQYF. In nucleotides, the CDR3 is TGTGCCAGCAGTCCGAATATCTTATCCGGGCAGTACTTC.

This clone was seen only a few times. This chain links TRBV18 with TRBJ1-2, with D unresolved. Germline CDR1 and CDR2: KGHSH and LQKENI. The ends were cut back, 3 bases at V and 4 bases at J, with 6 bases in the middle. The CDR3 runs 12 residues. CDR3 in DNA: TGTGCCAGCTCACCCGGGAGCTATGGCTACACCTTC. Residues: CASSPGSYGYTF.

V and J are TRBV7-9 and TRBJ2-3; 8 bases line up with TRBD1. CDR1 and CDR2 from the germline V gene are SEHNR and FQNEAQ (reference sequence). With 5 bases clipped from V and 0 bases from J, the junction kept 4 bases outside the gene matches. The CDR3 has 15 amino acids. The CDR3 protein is CASSPGQASTDTQYF. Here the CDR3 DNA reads TGTGCCAGCAGCCCGGGACAGGCGAGCACAGATACGCAGTATTTT.

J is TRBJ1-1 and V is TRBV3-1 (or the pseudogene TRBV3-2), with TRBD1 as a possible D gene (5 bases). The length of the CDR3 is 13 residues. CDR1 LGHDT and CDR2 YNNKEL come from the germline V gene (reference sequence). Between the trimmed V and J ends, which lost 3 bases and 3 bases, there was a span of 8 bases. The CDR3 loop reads CASSQPGYTEAFF. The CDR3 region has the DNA TGTGCCAGCAGCCAGCCAGGGTACACTGAAGCTTTCTTT.

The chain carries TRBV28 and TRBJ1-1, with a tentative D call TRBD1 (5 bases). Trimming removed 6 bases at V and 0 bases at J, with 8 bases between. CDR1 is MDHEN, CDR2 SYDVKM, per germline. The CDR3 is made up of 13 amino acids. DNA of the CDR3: TGTGCCAGCAGAAGACAGTTGAACACTGAAGCTTTCTTT. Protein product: CASRRQLNTEAFF.

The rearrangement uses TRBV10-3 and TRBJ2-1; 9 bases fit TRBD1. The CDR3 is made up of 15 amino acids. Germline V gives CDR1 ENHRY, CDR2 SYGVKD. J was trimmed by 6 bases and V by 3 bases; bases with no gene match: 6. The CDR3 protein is CAISEWTGAPNEQFF. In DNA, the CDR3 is TGTGCCATCAGTGAATGGACAGGGGCCCCCAATGAGCAGTTCTTC.

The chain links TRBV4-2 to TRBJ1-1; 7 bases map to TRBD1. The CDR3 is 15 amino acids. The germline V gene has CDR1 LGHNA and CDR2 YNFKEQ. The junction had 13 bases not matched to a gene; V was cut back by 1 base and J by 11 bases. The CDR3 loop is CASSQAGQVRPSAFF. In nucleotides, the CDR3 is TGTGCCAGCAGCCAAGCCGGACAGGTCCGCCCGTCGGCTTTCTTT.

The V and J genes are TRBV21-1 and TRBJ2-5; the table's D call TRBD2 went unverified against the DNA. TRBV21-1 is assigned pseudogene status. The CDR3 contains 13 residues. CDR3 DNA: TGTGCCAGCATTATTTCACGGCAAGAGACCCAGTACTTC. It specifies CASIISRQETQYF.